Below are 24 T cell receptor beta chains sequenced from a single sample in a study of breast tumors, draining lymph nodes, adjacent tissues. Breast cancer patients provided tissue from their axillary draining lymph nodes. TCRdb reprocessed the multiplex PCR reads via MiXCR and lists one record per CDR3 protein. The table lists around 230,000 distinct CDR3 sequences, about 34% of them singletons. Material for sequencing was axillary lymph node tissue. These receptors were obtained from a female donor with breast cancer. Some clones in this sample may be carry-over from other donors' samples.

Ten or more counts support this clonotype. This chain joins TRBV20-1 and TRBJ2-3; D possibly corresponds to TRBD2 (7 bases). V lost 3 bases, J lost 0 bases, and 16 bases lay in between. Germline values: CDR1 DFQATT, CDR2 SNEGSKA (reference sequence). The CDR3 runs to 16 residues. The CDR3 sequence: CSASPRGGLSTDTQYF. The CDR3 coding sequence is TGCAGTGCTAGCCCGAGGGGGGGCCTTAGCACAGATACGCAGTATTTT.

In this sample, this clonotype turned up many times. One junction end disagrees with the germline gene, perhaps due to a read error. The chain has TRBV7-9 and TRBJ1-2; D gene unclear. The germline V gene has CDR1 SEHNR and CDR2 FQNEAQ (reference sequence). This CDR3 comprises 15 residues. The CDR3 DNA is TGTGCCAGCAGCTTAGTGGCAGGCGCCCCTTATGGCTACCCCTTC. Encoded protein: CASSLVAGAPYGYPF.

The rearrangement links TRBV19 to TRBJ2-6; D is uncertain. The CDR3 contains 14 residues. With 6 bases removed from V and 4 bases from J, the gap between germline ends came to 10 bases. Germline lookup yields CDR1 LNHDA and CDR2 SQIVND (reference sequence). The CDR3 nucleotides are TGTGCCAGTAGCCTAAACTTAGGGGCCAACGTCCTGACTTTC. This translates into CASSLNLGANVLTF.

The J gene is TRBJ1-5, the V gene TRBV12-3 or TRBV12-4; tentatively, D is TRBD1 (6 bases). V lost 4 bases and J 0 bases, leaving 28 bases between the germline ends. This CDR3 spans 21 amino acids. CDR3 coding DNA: TGTGCCAGCAGTTGGACTAGCGGGGGAACCGGGGGCCCCAATAGCAATCAGCCCCAGCATTTT. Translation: CASSWTSGGTGGPNSNQPQHF.

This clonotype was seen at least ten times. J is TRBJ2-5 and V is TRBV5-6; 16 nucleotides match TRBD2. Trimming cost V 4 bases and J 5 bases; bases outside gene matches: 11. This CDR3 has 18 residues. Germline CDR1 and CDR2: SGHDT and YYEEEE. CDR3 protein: CASSPSPGLAGGLETQYF. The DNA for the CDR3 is TGTGCCAGCAGCCCAAGCCCGGGACTAGCGGGGGGGCTCGAGACCCAGTACTTC.

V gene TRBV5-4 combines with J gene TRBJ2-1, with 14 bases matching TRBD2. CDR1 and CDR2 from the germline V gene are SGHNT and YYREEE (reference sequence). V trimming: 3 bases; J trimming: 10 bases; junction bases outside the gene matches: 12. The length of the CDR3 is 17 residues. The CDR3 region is CASSWEGGLAGGWEQFF. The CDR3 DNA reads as TGTGCCAGCAGCTGGGAGGGCGGACTAGCGGGAGGTTGGGAGCAGTTCTTC. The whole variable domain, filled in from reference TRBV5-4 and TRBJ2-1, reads ETGVTQSPTHLIKTRGQQVTLRCSSQSGHNTVSWYQQALGQGPQFIFQYYREEENGRGNFPPRFSGLQFPNYSSELNVNALELDDSALYLCASSWEGGLAGGWEQFFGPGTRLTVL.

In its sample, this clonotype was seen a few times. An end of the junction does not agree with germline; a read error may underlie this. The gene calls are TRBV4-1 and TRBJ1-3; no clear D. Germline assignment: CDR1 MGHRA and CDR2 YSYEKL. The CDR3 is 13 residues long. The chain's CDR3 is CASSQTRGNTLYF. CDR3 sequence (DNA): TGCGCCAGCAGCCAGACACGAGGAAACACCCTATATTTT.

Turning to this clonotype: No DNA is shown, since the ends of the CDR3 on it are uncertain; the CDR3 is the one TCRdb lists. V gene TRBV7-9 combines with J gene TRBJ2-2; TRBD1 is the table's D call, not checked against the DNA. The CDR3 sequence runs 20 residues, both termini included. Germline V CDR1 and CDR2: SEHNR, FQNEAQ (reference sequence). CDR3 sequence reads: CASSSDSLEQYFGPVGELFF.

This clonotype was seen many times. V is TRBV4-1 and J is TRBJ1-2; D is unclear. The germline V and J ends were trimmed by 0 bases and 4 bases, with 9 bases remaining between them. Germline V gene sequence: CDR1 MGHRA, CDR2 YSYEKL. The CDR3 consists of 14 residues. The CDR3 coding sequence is TGCGCCAGCAGCCAAGAAGGATCAGGCTATGGCTACACCTTC. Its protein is CASSQEGSGYGYTF.

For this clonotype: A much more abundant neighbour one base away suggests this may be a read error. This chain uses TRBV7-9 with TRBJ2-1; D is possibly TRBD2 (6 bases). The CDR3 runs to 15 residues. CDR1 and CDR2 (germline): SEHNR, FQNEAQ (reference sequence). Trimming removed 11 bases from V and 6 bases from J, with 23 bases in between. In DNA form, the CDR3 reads TGTGCCTGGAGTAAACCCAGACTGGGAGGCAATGAGCAGTTCTTC. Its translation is CAWSKPRLGGNEQFF.

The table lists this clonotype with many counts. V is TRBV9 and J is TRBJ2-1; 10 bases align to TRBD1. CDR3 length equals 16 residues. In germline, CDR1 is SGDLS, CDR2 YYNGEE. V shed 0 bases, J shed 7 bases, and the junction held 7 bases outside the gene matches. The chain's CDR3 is CASSVAPGTGANEQFF. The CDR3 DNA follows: TGTGCCAGCAGCGTAGCTCCCGGGACAGGGGCGAATGAGCAGTTCTTC.

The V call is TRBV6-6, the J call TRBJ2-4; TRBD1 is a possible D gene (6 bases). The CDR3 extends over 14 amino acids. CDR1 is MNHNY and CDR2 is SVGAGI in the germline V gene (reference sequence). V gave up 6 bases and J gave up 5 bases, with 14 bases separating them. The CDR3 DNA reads TGTGCCAGCAGCCAGGGGTCAGTGGAAAACATTCAGTACTTC. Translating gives CASSQGSVENIQYF.

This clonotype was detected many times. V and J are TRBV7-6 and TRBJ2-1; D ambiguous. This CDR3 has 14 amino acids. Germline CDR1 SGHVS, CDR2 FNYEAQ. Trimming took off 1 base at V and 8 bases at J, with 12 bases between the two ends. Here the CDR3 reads CASSLESGSDEQFF. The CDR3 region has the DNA TGTGCCAGCAGCTTAGAATCCGGGTCCGATGAGCAGTTCTTC.

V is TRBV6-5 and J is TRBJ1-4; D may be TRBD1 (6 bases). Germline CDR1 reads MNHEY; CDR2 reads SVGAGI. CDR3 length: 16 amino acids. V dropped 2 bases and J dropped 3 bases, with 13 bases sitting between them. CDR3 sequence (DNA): TGTGCCAGCAGTTACGACAGGTCAACTGCTAATGAAAAACTGTTTTTT. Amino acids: CASSYDRSTANEKLFF.

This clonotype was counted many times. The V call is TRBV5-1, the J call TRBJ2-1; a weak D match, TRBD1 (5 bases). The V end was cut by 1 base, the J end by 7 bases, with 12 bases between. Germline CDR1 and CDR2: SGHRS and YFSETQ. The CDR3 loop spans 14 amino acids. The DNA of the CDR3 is TGCGCCAGCAGCTTGAGAACAGGCTTTAATGAGCAGTTCTTC. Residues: CASSLRTGFNEQFF.

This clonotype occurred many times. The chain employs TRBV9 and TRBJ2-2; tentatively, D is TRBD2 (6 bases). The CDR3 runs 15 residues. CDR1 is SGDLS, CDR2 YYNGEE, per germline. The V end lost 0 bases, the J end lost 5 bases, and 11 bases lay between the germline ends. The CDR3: CASSVGWGETGELFF. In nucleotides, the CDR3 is TGTGCCAGCAGCGTAGGGTGGGGGGAGACCGGGGAGCTGTTTTTT.

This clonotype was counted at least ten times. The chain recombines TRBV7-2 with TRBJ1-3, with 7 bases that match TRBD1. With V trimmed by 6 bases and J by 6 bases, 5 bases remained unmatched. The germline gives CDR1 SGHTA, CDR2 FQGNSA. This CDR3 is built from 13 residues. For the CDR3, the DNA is TGTGCCAGCAGTACAGGGGCCGTAAACACCATATATTTT. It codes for CASSTGAVNTIYF.

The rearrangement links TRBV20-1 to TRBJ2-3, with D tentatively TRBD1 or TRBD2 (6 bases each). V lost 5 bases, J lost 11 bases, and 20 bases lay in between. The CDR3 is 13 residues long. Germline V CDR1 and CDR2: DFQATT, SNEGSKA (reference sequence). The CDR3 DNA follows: TGCAGTGCTCCGGGACCCACGGGGGCTGAGCAGTATTTT. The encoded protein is CSAPGPTGAEQYF.

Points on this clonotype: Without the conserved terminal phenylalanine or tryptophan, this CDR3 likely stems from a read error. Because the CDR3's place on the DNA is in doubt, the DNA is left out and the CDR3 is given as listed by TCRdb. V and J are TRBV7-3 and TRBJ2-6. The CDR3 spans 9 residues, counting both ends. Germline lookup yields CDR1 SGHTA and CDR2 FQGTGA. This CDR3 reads CASSLTGRT.

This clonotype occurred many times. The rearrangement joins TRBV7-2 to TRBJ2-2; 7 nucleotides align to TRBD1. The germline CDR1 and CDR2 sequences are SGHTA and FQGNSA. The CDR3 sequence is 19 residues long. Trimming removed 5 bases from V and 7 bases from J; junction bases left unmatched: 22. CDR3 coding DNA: TGTGCCAGCAGCCCTACACCCGTAGACAGGGCATTGGATGTCGGGGAGCTGTTTTTT. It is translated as CASSPTPVDRALDVGELFF.

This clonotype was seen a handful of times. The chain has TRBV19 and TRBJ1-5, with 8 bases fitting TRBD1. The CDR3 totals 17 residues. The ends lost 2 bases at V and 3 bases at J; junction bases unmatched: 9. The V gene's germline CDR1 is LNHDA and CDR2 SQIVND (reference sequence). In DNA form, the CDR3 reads TGTGCCAGTAGTATACTTTATCGGACAGGGCTCAATCAGCCCCAGCATTTT. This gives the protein CASSILYRTGLNQPQHF.

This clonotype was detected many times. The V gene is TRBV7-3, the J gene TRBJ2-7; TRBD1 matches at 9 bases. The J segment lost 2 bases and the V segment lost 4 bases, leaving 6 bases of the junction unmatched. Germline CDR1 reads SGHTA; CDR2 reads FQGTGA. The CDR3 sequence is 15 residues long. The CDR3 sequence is CASSSMGTGPYEQYF. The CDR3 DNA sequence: TGTGCCAGCAGCTCCATGGGGACAGGGCCCTACGAGCAGTACTTC.

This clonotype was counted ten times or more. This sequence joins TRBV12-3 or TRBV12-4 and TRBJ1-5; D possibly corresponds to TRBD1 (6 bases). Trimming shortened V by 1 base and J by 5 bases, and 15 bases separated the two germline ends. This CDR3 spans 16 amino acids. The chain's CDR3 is CASSLDRRRGHQPQHF. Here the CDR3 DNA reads TGTGCCAGCAGTTTAGACCGGCGCAGGGGCCATCAGCCCCAGCATTTT.

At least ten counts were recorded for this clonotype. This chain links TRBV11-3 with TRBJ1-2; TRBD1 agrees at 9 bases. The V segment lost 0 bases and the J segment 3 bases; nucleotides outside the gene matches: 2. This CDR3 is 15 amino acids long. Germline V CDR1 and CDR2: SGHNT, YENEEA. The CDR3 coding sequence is TGTGCCAGCAGCTTAGAAACAGGGGGCGACTATGGCTACACCTTC. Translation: CASSLETGGDYGYTF.